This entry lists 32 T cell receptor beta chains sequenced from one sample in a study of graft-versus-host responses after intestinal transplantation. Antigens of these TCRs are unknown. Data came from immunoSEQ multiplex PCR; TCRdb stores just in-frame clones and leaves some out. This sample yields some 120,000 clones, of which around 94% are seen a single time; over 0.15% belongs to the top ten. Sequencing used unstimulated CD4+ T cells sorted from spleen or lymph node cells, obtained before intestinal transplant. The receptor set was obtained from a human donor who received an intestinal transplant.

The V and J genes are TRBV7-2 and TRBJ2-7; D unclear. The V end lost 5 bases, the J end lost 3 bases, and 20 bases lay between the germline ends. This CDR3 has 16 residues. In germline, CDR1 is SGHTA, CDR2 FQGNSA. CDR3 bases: TGTGCCAGCAGCCATCCGTTGAAGGGCCAGAACTACGAGCAGTACTTC. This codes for CASSHPLKGQNYEQYF.

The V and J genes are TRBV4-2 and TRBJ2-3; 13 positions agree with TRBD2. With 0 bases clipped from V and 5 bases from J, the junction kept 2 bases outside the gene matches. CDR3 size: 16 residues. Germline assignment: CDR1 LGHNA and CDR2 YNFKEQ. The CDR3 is CASSQDRTSGGDTQYF. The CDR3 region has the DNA TGTGCCAGCAGCCAAGACCGGACTAGCGGGGGAGATACGCAGTATTTT.

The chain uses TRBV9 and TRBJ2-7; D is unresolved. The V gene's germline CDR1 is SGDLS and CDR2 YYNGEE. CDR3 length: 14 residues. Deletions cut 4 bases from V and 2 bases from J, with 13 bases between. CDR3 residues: CASSPEWTPYEQYF. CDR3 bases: TGTGCCAGCAGCCCCGAATGGACCCCCTACGAGCAGTACTTC.

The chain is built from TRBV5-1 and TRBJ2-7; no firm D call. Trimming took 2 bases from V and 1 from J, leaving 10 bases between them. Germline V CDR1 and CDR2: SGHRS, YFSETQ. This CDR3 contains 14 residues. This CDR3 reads CASSLELLSYEQYF. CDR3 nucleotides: TGCGCCAGCAGCTTAGAGCTGCTGTCCTACGAGCAGTACTTC.

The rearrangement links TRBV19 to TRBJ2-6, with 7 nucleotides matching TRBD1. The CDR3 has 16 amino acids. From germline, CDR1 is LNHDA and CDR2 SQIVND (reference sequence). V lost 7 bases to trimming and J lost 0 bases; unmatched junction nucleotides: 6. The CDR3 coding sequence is TGTGCCAGTACGGACAGGACTTACTCTGGGGCCAACGTCCTGACTTTC. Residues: CASTDRTYSGANVLTF. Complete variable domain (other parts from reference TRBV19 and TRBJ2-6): DGGITQSPKYLFRKEGQNVTLSCEQNLNHDAMYWYRQDPGQGLRLIYYSQIVNDFQKGDIAEGYSVSREKKESFPLTVTSAQKNPTAFYLCASTDRTYSGANVLTFGAGSRLTVL.

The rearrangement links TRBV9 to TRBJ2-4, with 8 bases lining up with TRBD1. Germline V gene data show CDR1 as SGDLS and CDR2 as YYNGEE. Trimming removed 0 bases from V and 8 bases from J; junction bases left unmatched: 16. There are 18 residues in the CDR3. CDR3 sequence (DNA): TGTGCCAGCAGCGTAGGGAGGGCAGGGGGCCTGTTGTGGGACATTCAGTACTTC. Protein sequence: CASSVGRAGGLLWDIQYF.

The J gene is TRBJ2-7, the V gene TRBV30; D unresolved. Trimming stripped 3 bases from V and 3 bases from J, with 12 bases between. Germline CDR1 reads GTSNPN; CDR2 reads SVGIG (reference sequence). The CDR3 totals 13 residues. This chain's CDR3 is CAWRQPPRYEQYF. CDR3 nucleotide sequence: TGTGCCTGGAGACAGCCCCCACGCTACGAGCAGTACTTC.

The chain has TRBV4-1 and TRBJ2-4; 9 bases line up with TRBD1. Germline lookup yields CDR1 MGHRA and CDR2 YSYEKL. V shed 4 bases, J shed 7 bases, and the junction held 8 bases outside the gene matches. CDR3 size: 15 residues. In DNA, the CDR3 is TGCGCCAGCAGCCCTATCGGGACAGGGAATAACATTCAGTACTTC. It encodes CASSPIGTGNNIQYF.

CDR3 protein: CASSRLNTGGSPLHF. In DNA form, the CDR3 reads TGTGCCAGCAGTCGCCTGAATACGGGGGGATCACCCCTCCACTTT. The V call is TRBV6-1, the J call TRBJ1-6; a weak D match, TRBD1 (5 bases). Germline CDR1 MNHNS, CDR2 SASEGT. V was cut by 5 bases and J by 10 bases, with 18 bases left in between. CDR3 length equals 15 residues.

The CDR3, as DNA: TGTGCCAGCAGTCCCGGGACTTTCTATGGCTACACCTTC. Its translation is CASSPGTFYGYTF. The rearrangement uses TRBV6-5 and TRBJ1-2, with D possibly TRBD1 on 5 matching bases. Germline V gives CDR1 MNHEY, CDR2 SVGAGI. Trimming removed 5 bases at V and 4 bases at J, with 11 bases between. The CDR3 runs to 13 residues.

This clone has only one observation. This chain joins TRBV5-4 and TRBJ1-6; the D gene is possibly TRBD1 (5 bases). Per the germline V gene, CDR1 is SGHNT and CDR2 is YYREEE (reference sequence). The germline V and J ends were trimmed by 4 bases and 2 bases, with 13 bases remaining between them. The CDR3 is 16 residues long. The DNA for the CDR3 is TGTGCCAGCAGCAATAGGGGACTTGCCTATAATTCACCCCTCCACTTT. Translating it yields CASSNRGLAYNSPLHF.

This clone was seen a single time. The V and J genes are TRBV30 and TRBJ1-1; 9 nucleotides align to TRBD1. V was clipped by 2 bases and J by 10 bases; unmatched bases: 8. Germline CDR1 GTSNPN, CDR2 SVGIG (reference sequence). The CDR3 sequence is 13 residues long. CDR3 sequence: CAWSRYQGQGAFF. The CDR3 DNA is TGTGCCTGGAGTCGTTATCAGGGACAGGGAGCTTTCTTT.

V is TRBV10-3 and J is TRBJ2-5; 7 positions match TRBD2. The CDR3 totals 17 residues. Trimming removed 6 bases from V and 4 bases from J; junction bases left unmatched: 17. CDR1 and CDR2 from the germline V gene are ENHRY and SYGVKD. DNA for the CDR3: TGTGCCATCAGCCTCCAGCTAGGGCTCTCGGGGGGAGAGACCCAGTACTTC. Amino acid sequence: CAISLQLGLSGGETQYF.

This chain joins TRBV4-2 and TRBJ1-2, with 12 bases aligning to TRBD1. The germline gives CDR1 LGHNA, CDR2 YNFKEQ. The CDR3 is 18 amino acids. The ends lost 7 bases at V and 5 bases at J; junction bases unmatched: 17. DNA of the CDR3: TGTGCCAGCACTCAAGTAGTTTCTCCGGGACAGGGGGCATATGGCTACACCTTC. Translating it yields CASTQVVSPGQGAYGYTF.

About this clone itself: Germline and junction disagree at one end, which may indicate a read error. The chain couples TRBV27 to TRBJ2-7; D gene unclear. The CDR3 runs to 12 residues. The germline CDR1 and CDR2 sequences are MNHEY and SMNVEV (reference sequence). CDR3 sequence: CASSLLGSQLHF. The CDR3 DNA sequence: TGTGCCAGCAGTTTGCTGGGATCACAGTTACACTTC.

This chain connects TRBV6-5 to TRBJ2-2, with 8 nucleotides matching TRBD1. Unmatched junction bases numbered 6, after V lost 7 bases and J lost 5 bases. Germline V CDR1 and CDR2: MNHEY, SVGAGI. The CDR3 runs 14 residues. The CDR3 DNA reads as TGTGCCAGCATCCGGCAGGGGGCAACCGGGGAGCTGTTTTTT. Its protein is CASIRQGATGELFF.

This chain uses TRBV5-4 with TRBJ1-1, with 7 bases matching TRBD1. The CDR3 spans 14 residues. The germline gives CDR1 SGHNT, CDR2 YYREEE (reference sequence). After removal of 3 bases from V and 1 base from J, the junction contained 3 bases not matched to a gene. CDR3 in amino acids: CASSSQGGNTEAFF. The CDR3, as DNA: TGTGCCAGCAGCTCCCAGGGGGGGAACACTGAAGCTTTCTTT.

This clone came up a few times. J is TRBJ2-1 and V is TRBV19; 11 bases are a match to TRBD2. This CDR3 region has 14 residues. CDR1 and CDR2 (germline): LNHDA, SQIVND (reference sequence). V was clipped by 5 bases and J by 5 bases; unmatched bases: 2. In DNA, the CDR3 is TGTGCCAGTAGTTCTAGCGGGGGGAACAATGAGCAGTTCTTC. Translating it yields CASSSSGGNNEQFF.

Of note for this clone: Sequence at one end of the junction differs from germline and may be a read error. This CDR3 reads CASSRASVSQGTQYF. The CDR3 coding sequence is TGCGCCAGCAGTAGGGCTAGCGTATCTCAAGGGACCCAGTACTTC. The chain recombines TRBV10-2 with TRBJ2-5, with TRBD2 as a possible D gene (6 bases). This CDR3 has 15 amino acids. CDR1 WSHSY and CDR2 SAAADI come from the germline V gene.

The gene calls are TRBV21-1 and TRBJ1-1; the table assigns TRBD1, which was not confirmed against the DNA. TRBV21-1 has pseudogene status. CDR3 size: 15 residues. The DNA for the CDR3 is TGTGCCAGCAGCACCTCTCAGGGATTGGCCACTGAAGCTTTCTTT. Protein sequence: CASSTSQGLATEAFF.

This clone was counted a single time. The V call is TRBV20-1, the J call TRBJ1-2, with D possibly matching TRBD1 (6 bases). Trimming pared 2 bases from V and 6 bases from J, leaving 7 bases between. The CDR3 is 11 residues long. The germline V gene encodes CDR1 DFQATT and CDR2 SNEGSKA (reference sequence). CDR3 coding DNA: TGCAGTGCTAGATCAGGGGATGGCTACACCTTC. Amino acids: CSARSGDGYTF.

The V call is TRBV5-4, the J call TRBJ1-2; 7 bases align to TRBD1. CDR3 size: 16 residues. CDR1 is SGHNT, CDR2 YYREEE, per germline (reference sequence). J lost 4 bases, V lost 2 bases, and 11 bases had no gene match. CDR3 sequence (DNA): TGTGCCAGCAGCTTAGGATCCTCAGGGGGGACCTATGGCTACACCTTC. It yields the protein CASSLGSSGGTYGYTF. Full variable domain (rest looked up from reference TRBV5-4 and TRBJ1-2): ETGVTQSPTHLIKTRGQQVTLRCSSQSGHNTVSWYQQALGQGPQFIFQYYREEENGRGNFPPRFSGLQFPNYSSELNVNALELDDSALYLCASSLGSSGGTYGYTFGSGTRLTVV.

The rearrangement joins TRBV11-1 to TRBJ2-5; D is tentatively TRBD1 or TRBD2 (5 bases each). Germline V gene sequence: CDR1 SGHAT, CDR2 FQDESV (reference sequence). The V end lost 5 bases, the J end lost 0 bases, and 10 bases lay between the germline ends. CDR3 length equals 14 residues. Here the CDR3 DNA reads TGTGCCAGCAGCCTACCGGGACACCAAGAGACCCAGTACTTC. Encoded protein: CASSLPGHQETQYF.

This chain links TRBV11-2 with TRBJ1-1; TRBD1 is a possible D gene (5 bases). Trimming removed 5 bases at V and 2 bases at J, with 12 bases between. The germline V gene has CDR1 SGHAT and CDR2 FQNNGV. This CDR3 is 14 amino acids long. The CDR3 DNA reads TGTGCCAGCAGCCCCCAGGACACAAACACTGAAGCTTTCTTT. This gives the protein CASSPQDTNTEAFF.

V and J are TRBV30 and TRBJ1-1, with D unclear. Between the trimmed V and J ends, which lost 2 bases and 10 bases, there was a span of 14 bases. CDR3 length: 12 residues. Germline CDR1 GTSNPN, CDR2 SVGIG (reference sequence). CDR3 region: CAWSHRGTGAFF. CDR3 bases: TGTGCCTGGAGTCACCGTGGAACCGGAGCTTTCTTT.

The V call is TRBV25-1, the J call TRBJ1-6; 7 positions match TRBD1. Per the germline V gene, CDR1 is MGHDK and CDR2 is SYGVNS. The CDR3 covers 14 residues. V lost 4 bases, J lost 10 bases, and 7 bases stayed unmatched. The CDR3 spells CASSAGDRVSPLHF. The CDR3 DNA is TGTGCCAGCAGTGCCGGAGACAGGGTGTCACCCCTCCACTTT.

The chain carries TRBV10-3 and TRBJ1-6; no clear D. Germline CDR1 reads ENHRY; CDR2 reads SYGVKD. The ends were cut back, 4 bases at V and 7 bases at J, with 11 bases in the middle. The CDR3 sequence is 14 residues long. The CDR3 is CAISAGGINSPLHF. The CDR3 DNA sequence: TGTGCCATCAGTGCTGGAGGGATAAATTCACCCCTCCACTTT.

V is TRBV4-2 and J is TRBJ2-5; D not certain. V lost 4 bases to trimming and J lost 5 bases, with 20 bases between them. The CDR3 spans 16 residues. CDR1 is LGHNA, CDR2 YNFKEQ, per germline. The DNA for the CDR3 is TGTGCCAGCAGCCCCAGCAGCCTTATTATAGGGGAGACCCAGTACTTC. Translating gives CASSPSSLIIGETQYF.

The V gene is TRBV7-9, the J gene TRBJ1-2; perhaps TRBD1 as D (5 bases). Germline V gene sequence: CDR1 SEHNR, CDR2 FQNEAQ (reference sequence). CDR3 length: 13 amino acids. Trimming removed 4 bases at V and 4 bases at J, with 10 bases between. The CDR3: CASSSSGVYGYTF. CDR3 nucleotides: TGTGCCAGCAGCTCCTCGGGGGTCTATGGCTACACCTTC.

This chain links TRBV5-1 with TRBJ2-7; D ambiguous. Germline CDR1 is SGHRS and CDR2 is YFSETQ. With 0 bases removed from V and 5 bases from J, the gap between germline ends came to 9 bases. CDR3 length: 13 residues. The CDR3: CASSLAERNEQYF. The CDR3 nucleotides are TGCGCCAGCAGCTTGGCCGAGAGGAACGAGCAGTACTTC.

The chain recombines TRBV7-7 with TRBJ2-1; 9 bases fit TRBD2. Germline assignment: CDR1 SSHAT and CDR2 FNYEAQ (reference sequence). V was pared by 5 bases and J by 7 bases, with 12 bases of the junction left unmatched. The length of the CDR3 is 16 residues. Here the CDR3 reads CASSPTGAGGRNEQFF. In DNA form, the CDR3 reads TGTGCCAGCAGCCCCACCGGGGCGGGGGGGCGAAATGAGCAGTTCTTC.

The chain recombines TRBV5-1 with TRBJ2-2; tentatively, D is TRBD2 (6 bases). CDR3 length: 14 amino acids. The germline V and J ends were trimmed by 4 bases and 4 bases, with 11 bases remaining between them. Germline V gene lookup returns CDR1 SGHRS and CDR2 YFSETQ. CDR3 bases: TGCGCCAGCAGCCTCCCGGAGGGCACCGGGGAGCTGTTTTTT. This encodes CASSLPEGTGELFF.